This is a list of T cell receptor beta chains from one sample in a study of CD8 T cells in ankylosing spondylitis. MiXCR was run by TCRdb on the 5' RACE reads, yielding one entry per CDR3 protein. This sample carries 240,000 or so distinct CDR3 sequences, about 10% of them seen once, and the ten largest clones take about 6.8%. Sequenced input: blood, either unsorted or a sorted T cell fraction (not recorded which). The receptors were sampled from a male donor with ankylosing spondylitis or in good health (not recorded which). The CDR3 runs from the conserved cysteine through the conserved F or W. The D gene is left open where the match is weak. Size is omitted from some rows. Given values are once, few, many or a class for expanded clones.

CDR3 DNA	CDR3 protein	J gene	clone size	V gene	D gene
TGCGCCAGCAGTTGGTCCAGCGGCGGGACCCAGTACTTC	CASSWSSGGTQYF	TRBJ2-5	few	TRBV10-2	-
TGTGCCAGCAGTTTATTCCAGGGGGCAACTAATGAAAAACTGTTTTTT	CASSLFQGATNEKLFF	TRBJ1-4	many	TRBV12-3/TRBV12-4	TRBD1
TGCGCCAGCAGCTTGGGGACAGGGGACTTCGAGCAGTACTTC	CASSLGTGDFEQYF	TRBJ2-7	many	TRBV5-1	TRBD1
TGCGCCAGCACGCCTAGCGGGAGAGATGAGCAGTTCTTC	CASTPSGRDEQFF	TRBJ2-1	few	TRBV10-1	TRBD2
TGCAGTGCCAGTTCGCCCCTTCGGGGGCTTTACAATGAGCAGTTCTTC	CSASSPLRGLYNEQFF	TRBJ2-1	-	TRBV20-1	-
TGCAGTGCTAGGAGGACAGCATCGAAAGAGACCCAGTACTTC	CSARRTASKETQYF	TRBJ2-5	many	TRBV20-1	-
TGCGCCCGCGTGGAAAAACTGTTTTTT	CARVEKLFF	TRBJ1-4	many	TRBV5-1	-
TGTGCCAGCACCGACCAGCGGGATAGCACAGATACGCAGTATTTT	CASTDQRDSTDTQYF	TRBJ2-3	many	TRBV12-3/TRBV12-4	TRBD2
TGCAGCGTTGCTGCGACTAGCGGGGAAGGAGATACGCAGTATTTT	CSVAATSGEGDTQYF	TRBJ2-3	many	TRBV29-1	TRBD2
TGTGCCAGCAGTTCCCCCCGGGACAGGGGGGACGAGACCCAGTACTTC	CASSSPRDRGDETQYF	TRBJ2-5	many	TRBV28	TRBD1
TGTGCCACCAGGGAAGTGGCCACCGGGGAGCTGTTTTTT	CATREVATGELFF	TRBJ2-2	many	TRBV15	-
TGCGCCAGCAGCTTGGAGCTAGCGGGGGGGACTTACAATGAGCAGTTCTTC	CASSLELAGGTYNEQFF	TRBJ2-1	many	TRBV5-1	TRBD2
TGTGCCAGCAGTTTTGACGGCAGTCCTTACTACACCGGGGAGCTGTTTTTT	CASSFDGSPYYTGELFF	TRBJ2-2	-	TRBV28	-
TGCGCCAGCAGCTTGGGTCTCCGACCCTTGAACACTGAAGCTTTCTTT	CASSLGLRPLNTEAFF	TRBJ1-1	many	TRBV5-1	-
TGTGCCAGCAGCTTAGGACAGCCTAGCAATCAGCCCCAGCATTTT	CASSLGQPSNQPQHF	TRBJ1-5	few	TRBV5-6	-
TGTGCCAGCAGCACACGACAGGGAATGATTGAAAACACCGGGGAGCTGTTTTTT	CASSTRQGMIENTGELFF	TRBJ2-2	many	TRBV14	TRBD1
TGTGCCAGCAGACGTGCCGGGACAGGGAGGGACAATGAGCAGTTCTTC	CASRRAGTGRDNEQFF	TRBJ2-1	many	TRBV6-1	TRBD1
TGTGCCAGCAGGCAGGGAGACAGCTATGGCTACACCTTC	CASRQGDSYGYTF	TRBJ1-2	many	TRBV6-6	-
TGTGCCAGCAGCGAGGGACTAGCGGGAGGCGAGCAGTACTTC	CASSEGLAGGEQYF	TRBJ2-7	many	TRBV7-2	TRBD2
TGCAGTGCTAGGGATCCAGGGACAGGGGGGATGAACACTGAAGCTTTCTTT	CSARDPGTGGMNTEAFF	TRBJ1-1	many	TRBV20-1	TRBD1
TGTGCCAGCAGAAGCCGGGACAATAGCAATCAGCCCCAGCATTTT	CASRSRDNSNQPQHF	TRBJ1-5	few	TRBV2	-
TGTGCCAGCAGTTATTCGGGACCTCTCGGTGGGATATTT	CASSYSGPLGGIF	TRBJ2-3	many	TRBV6-6	-
TGTGCCAGCAGTCGGGGGCGGCCCAGGACCCAGTACTTC	CASSRGRPRTQYF	TRBJ2-5	-	TRBV6-1	-
TGTGCCAGCAGTGCCGGGGTAGCGGGGGAGCACGGGGGTCGTGAGACCCAGTACTTC	CASSAGVAGEHGGRETQYF	TRBJ2-5	many	TRBV6-1	TRBD2
TGTGCCAGCAGCCGTTCTCTAGGACAAACAGATACGCAGTATTTT	CASSRSLGQTDTQYF	TRBJ2-3	-	TRBV7-6	-
TGTGCCAGCAGTTACTCGAGATCTGCCGGGGTACAGTCACCCCTCCACTTT	CASSYSRSAGVQSPLHF	TRBJ1-6	-	TRBV6-5	-
TGTGCCAGCAGACCACGACAAGGGGTGGAGACCCAGTACTTC	CASRPRQGVETQYF	TRBJ2-5	many	TRBV12-3/TRBV12-4	-
TGTGCCAGCAGTGACCCCCGACGGAGGGGAGAGACCCAGTACTTC	CASSDPRRRGETQYF	TRBJ2-5	many	TRBV6-1	-
TGCGCCAGCAGCCCGACAAGCGTGGCACAGGGGGCTTTCACAGATACGCAGTATTTT	CASSPTSVAQGAFTDTQYF	TRBJ2-3	few	TRBV5-1	TRBD1
TGCAGTGCTAGAGAGGGACATCAAGAGACCCAGTACTTC	CSAREGHQETQYF	TRBJ2-5	many	TRBV20-1	-
TGTGCCAGCAGCATAGGACAGTTGACTGAAGCTTTCTTT	CASSIGQLTEAFF	TRBJ1-1	few	TRBV7-9	-
TGTGCCAGCAGTCCGACGAGGACGACCCGGCATGGCTACACCTTC	CASSPTRTTRHGYTF	TRBJ1-2	many	TRBV12-3/TRBV12-4	-
TGCGCCAGCAGCTTGGAGACGGGGAATGAAAAACTGTTTTTT	CASSLETGNEKLFF	TRBJ1-4	many	TRBV5-1	-
TGTGCCAGCAGCGTATGGGTTAACACCGGGGAGCTGTTTTTT	CASSVWVNTGELFF	TRBJ2-2	few	TRBV9	-
TGTGCCTGGCGTCAGGGAAACGAGCAGTACTTC	CAWRQGNEQYF	TRBJ2-7	few	TRBV30	-
TGCAGCGTTGACCAGGGGGCAGGGTCCTACGAGCAGTACTTC	CSVDQGAGSYEQYF	TRBJ2-7	many	TRBV29-1	TRBD1
TGTGCCAGCAGCTTCCCGGCGGCACAAGAGACCCAGTACTTC	CASSFPAAQETQYF	TRBJ2-5	-	TRBV7-9	-
TGCAGTGCTGCCGGGGACGCCTCCTACGAGCAGTACTTC	CSAAGDASYEQYF	TRBJ2-7	many	TRBV20-1	-
TGCGCCAGCAGCTACGACAGGGCCTCCTACGAGCAGTACTTC	CASSYDRASYEQYF	TRBJ2-7	many	TRBV5-1	TRBD1
TGTGCCAGCAGTTTAGTGGGTACGCAGTATTTT	CASSLVGTQYF	TRBJ2-3	many	TRBV12-3/TRBV12-4	-
TGTGCCAGCAGCCGGGGACAGAACGACGAGCAGTACTTC	CASSRGQNDEQYF	TRBJ2-7	many	TRBV5-5	TRBD1
TGTGCCAGCAGTGATCGCAATCAGCCCCAGCATTTT	CASSDRNQPQHF	TRBJ1-5	many	TRBV25-1	-
TGCGCCAGCAGGGCGAGTTCCAATGAGCAGTTCTTC	CASRASSNEQFF	TRBJ2-1	many	TRBV5-1	-
TGTGCCAGCACCAAAGGGGGGGAAACCGGGGAGCTGTTTTTT	CASTKGGETGELFF	TRBJ2-2	-	TRBV6-2/TRBV6-3	-
TGTGCCAGCAGCTTAGGAGTATACAGGAACACTGAAGCTTTCTTT	CASSLGVYRNTEAFF	TRBJ1-1	many	TRBV7-2	-
TGTGCCAGCAGTTTCCTGAGACAGACGAACTATGGCTACACCTTC	CASSFLRQTNYGYTF	TRBJ1-2	once	TRBV28	-
TGTGCCAGCAGCCCCCACGGGAGCACAGATACGCAGTATTTT	CASSPHGSTDTQYF	TRBJ2-3	once	TRBV7-6	-
TGCGCCAGCAGGCTGGGACAGGGCCAAGAGACCCAGTACTTC	CASRLGQGQETQYF	TRBJ2-5	many	TRBV5-1	TRBD1
TGCAGTGCTAGGGGGCCGGGACTTCGTTTAGATACGCAGTATTTT	CSARGPGLRLDTQYF	TRBJ2-3	-	TRBV20-1	-
TGTGCCAGCAGCTCGCTGATTGGCACCGGGGAGCTGTTTTTT	CASSSLIGTGELFF	TRBJ2-2	many	TRBV5-5	-
TGTGCCAGCAAAGGCGGAAGAGATACGCAGTATTTT	CASKGGRDTQYF	TRBJ2-3	few	TRBV27	-
TGTGCCAGCAGTTTAGTAGGACAGGGGAGGGTCGCTGAAGCTTTCTTT	CASSLVGQGRVAEAFF	TRBJ1-1	many	TRBV28	TRBD1
TGCGCCAGCAGCCAAGTTCCAGGGACCACAGATACGCAGTATTTT	CASSQVPGTTDTQYF	TRBJ2-3	many	TRBV4-1	-
TGCAGTGCTCGCCGCTTTGGGGCGGCCCAAGAGACCCAGTACTTC	CSARRFGAAQETQYF	TRBJ2-5	many	TRBV20-1	-